This T cell receptor beta chain was sequenced during a study of blood T cell repertoires in COVID-19. Study information: The United States, Italy and Spain were the sources of the acute and convalescent COVID-19 samples. T cells, B-cell-depleted T cells, or PBMCs provided the cDNA or gDNA that served as material.

This clone was detected once. Source study methods: By means of reference gene primer amplification, nucleated cell counts were estimated. Sequencing was performed with immunoSEQ multiplex PCR; in TCRdb, only in-frame clones are kept and a portion is missing. Clonal size and the V and J genes are those of that table, whereas D and trimming came from the DNA. The top ten clones hold 0.8% to 1.3% of a sample with approximately 330,000 clones, nearly 90% of them seen once. Recruited during active infection, patients (from Seattle) were subsequently followed longitudinally. Germline CDR1 MNHNY, CDR2 SVGAGI (reference sequence). The CDR3 length is 14 residues. V was clipped by 6 bases and J by 0 bases, with 12 bases between them.

The source is a woman in her thirties or forties with COVID-19, enrolled during active disease. The rearrangement joins TRBV6-6 to TRBJ2-7; possibly TRBD1 for D (5 bases). Sequenced sample: peripheral blood. CDR3 residues: CASSQGSSSYEQYF. For the CDR3, the DNA is TGTGCCAGCAGCCAGGGCTCTAGCTCCTACGAGCAGTACTTC.